This T cell receptor (beta chain) originates from a study of T cells in Graves' hyperthyroidism and ophthalmopathy. Per the germline V gene, CDR1 is MNHNS and CDR2 is SASEGT. The V gene lost 6 bases and the J gene lost 0 bases, with 18 bases spanning the gap. This CDR3 region has 18 residues. The source material, RNA transcripts, was used to amplify TCR beta CDR3 regions. HTBI primers were used for first-round RT-PCR of the TCR CDR3. Each CDR3 protein is one row after TCRdb ran MiXCR on the multiplex PCR reads. The data show 250,000 to 350,000 distinct CDR3 sequences, 17% seen once. The sample consisted of blood. The chain carries TRBV6-1 and TRBJ2-6; D gene uncertain. The clonotype originates from a woman aged 55-70 years with Graves' ophthalmopathy. CDR3: CASSYGVRKNSGANVLTF. CDR3 DNA sequence: TGTGCCAGCAGCTATGGAGTACGGAAAAACTCTGGGGCCAACGTCCTGACTTTC.